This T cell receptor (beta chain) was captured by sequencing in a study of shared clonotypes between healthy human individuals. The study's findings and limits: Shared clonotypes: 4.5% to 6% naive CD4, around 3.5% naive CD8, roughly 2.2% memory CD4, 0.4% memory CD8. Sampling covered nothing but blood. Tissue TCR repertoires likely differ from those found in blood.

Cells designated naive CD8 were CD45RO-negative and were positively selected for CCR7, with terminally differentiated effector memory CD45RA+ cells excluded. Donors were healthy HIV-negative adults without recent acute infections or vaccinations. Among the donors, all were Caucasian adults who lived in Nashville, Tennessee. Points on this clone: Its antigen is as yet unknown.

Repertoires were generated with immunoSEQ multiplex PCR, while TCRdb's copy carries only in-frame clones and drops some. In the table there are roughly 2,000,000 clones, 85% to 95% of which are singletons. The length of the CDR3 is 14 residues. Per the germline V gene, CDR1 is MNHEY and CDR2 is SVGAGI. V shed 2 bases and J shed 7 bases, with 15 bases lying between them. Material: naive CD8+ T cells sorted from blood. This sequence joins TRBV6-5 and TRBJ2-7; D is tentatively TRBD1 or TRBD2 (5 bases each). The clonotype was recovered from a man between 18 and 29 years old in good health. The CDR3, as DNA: TGTGCCAGCAGTTACCTCGGGACGGCCTTAGAGCAGTACTTC. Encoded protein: CASSYLGTALEQYF.